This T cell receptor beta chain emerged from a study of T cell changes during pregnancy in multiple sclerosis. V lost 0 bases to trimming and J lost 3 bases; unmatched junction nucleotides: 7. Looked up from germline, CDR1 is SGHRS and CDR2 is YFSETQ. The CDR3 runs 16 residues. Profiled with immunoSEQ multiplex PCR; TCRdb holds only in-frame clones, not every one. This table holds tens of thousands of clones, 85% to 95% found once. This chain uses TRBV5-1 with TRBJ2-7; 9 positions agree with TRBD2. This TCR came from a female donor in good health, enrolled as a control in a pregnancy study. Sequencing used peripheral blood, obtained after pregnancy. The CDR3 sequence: CASSLVAGGGNYEQYF. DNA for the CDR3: TGCGCCAGCAGCTTGGTTGCGGGAGGGGGGAACTACGAGCAGTACTTC.